The T cell receptor beta chain described here comes from a study of identical twins. The CDR3 loop spans 14 amino acids. Per germline, CDR1 SEHNR and CDR2 FQNEAQ (reference sequence). V was clipped by 5 bases and J by 0 bases, with 10 bases between them. This clonotype was detected many times. TCRdb used MiXCR to reprocess the 5' RACE reads, holding one entry per CDR3 protein. The data hold around 370,000 distinct CDR3 sequences, with 9% to 10% observed a single time. The chain carries TRBV7-9 and TRBJ1-1; D gene unclear. This TCR was sampled from a woman aged 45-59 years in good health. What was sequenced was naive T cells sorted from blood. The CDR3 DNA reads as TGTGCCAGCAGCGACCGCCAAATGAACACTGAAGCTTTCTTT. Residues: CASSDRQMNTEAFF. The entire variable domain, with the rest obtained from reference TRBV7-9 and TRBJ1-1, is as follows: DTGVSQNPRHKITKRGQNVTFRCDPISEHNRLYWYRQTLGQGPEFLTYFQNEAQLEKSRLLSDRFSAERPKGSFSTLEIQRTEQGDSAMYLCASSDRQMNTEAFFGQGTRLTVV.